These 18 T cell receptor beta chains came from one sample sequenced in a study of graft-versus-host responses after intestinal transplantation. No antigens are known for them. The repertoire was sequenced with immunoSEQ multiplex PCR; TCRdb's copy has only in-frame clones and lacks some. The sample holds under 75,000 clones; around 91% are singletons and the top ten take less than 5%. Sequencing was performed on unstimulated CD8+ T cells sorted from spleen or lymph node cells, taken before transplant. These receptors were collected from a human donor who was the organ donor for an intestinal transplant.

The chain uses TRBV5-8 and TRBJ1-6; D possibly corresponds to TRBD1 (6 bases). The germline V gene has CDR1 SGHTS and CDR2 YDEGEE. V shed 0 bases and J shed 9 bases, with 13 bases lying between them. This CDR3 has 15 residues. The CDR3 nucleotides read TGTGCCAGCAGCTTGGCGGGGGGCGGGGGTTCACCCCTCCACTTT. Amino acid sequence: CASSLAGGGGSPLHF.

In its sample, this clone was seen a few times. The chain carries TRBV4-1 and TRBJ2-4, with D perhaps matching TRBD2 (5 bases). The CDR3 totals 12 residues. The V gene's germline CDR1 is MGHRA and CDR2 YSYEKL. V lost 0 bases and J 16 bases, leaving 13 bases between the germline ends. CDR3 sequence: CASSQETGDPYF. CDR3 bases: TGCGCCAGCAGCCAAGAAACCGGGGATCCTTACTTC.

The rearrangement links TRBV2 to TRBJ1-6; weak D call: TRBD1 (5 bases). The CDR3 totals 17 residues. The V gene's germline CDR1 is SNHLY and CDR2 FYNNEI. The V gene lost 4 bases and the J gene lost 3 bases, with 16 bases spanning the gap. CDR3 nucleotide sequence: TGTGCCAGCAGTGTTCTTCCGGGGGAGGACTATAATTCACCCCTCCACTTT. Its translation is CASSVLPGEDYNSPLHF.

The gene calls are TRBV4-1 and TRBJ2-1; 7 bases map to TRBD1. The CDR3 loop spans 15 amino acids. Germline V gene lookup returns CDR1 MGHRA and CDR2 YSYEKL. V shed 1 base and J 0 bases; nucleotides not matched to a gene: 0. This CDR3 reads CASSQAGGSYNEQFF. CDR3 bases: TGCGCCAGCAGCCAAGCAGGGGGCTCCTACAATGAGCAGTTCTTC.

CDR3 in DNA: TGCAGCGTTTTGGTCCGGGGTCCCCACCAATTTGACGAGACCCAGTACTTC. Translating gives CSVLVRGPHQFDETQYF. The chain combines TRBV29-1 with TRBJ2-5, with D tentatively TRBD2 (5 bases). This CDR3 contains 17 residues. V gave up 5 bases and J gave up 5 bases, with 27 bases separating them. Germline CDR1 is SQVTM and CDR2 is ANQGSEA.

This rearrangement joins TRBV29-1 to TRBJ2-4; 7 bases map to TRBD2. Trimming took 4 bases from V and 6 from J; bases not matched to a gene: 3. Per the germline V gene, CDR1 is SQVTM and CDR2 is ANQGSEA. This CDR3 is 12 amino acids long. The CDR3 DNA sequence: TGCAGCGTTGGGGGGGGGTTAAACATTCAGTACTTC. Translation gives CSVGGGLNIQYF.

This chain joins TRBV9 and TRBJ2-1; TRBD1 agrees at 9 bases. CDR1 and CDR2 (germline): SGDLS, YYNGEE. With 0 bases clipped from V and 6 bases from J, the junction kept 4 bases outside the gene matches. CDR3 length: 15 residues. In DNA form, the CDR3 reads TGTGCCAGCAGCGTAGGCGGACAGGGGATCAATGAGCAGTTCTTC. Amino acid sequence: CASSVGGQGINEQFF.

The rearrangement links TRBV28 to TRBJ2-3; 7 bases map to TRBD1. Germline lookup yields CDR1 MDHEN and CDR2 SYDVKM. The CDR3 is 16 amino acids. V trimming: 10 bases; J trimming: 3 bases; junction bases outside the gene matches: 16. Here the CDR3 DNA reads TGTGCCACCGATTCCCCCGGACAGGAGAGAACAGATACGCAGTATTTT. Protein product: CATDSPGQERTDTQYF.

The chain has TRBV15 and TRBJ2-1, with D possibly being TRBD1 (6 bases). V was clipped by 4 bases and J by 4 bases, with 14 bases between them. There are 15 residues in the CDR3. Germline V CDR1 and CDR2: LNHNV, YYDKDF (reference sequence). The CDR3 is CATSIRTDLYNEQFF. The CDR3 DNA is TGTGCCACCAGCATTCGGACAGACTTATACAATGAGCAGTTCTTC.

This sequence joins TRBV7-9 and TRBJ1-6, with 8 bases lining up with TRBD1. Germline V gene data show CDR1 as SEHNR and CDR2 as FQNEAQ (reference sequence). Trimming cost V 5 bases and J 6 bases; bases outside gene matches: 6. The CDR3 length is 15 residues. CDR3 DNA: TGTGCCAGCAGCAGTAAGACAGGGGTTAATTCACCCCTCCACTTT. Translating it yields CASSSKTGVNSPLHF.

This clone is a singleton in its sample. The rearrangement joins TRBV6-6 to TRBJ1-6, with D tentatively TRBD1 (6 bases). Trimming stripped 2 bases from V and 13 bases from J, with 18 bases between. Germline CDR1 and CDR2: MNHNY and SVGAGI (reference sequence). This CDR3 region has 15 residues. CDR3 nucleotide sequence: TGTGCCAGCAGTTACGTTCAGGGGTCCCTCGGGCCCCTCCACTTT. It specifies CASSYVQGSLGPLHF.

The rearrangement links TRBV6-1 to TRBJ2-1; D call uncertain. The CDR3 loop spans 15 amino acids. V gave up 2 bases and J gave up 2 bases, with 10 bases separating them. Germline V lookup: CDR1 MNHNS, CDR2 SASEGT. CDR3 sequence: CASSELGTAYNEQFF. The CDR3 coding sequence is TGTGCCAGCAGTGAACTAGGTACCGCCTACAATGAGCAGTTCTTC.

The chain links TRBV13 to TRBJ2-1; D is perhaps TRBD2 (6 bases). Trimming left V 5 bases short and J 6 bases short, with 20 bases between. CDR3 size: 16 residues. Germline V gene lookup returns CDR1 PRHDT and CDR2 FYEKMQ (reference sequence). The CDR3 loop reads CASSLEGSSPSNEQFF. The DNA for the CDR3 is TGTGCCAGCAGCCTGGAGGGGTCCTCACCTTCCAATGAGCAGTTCTTC. Filled out from reference TRBV13 and TRBJ2-1, the complete variable domain reads AAGVIQSPRHLIKEKRETATLKCYPIPRHDTVYWYQQGPGQDPQFLISFYEKMQSDKGSIPDRFSAQQFSDYHSELNMSSLELGDSALYFCASSLEGSSPSNEQFFGPGTRLTVL.

The chain employs TRBV5-6 and TRBJ1-2, with 7 bases fitting TRBD1. CDR1 SGHDT and CDR2 YYEEEE come from the germline V gene. This CDR3 spans 15 amino acids. V shed 4 bases and J 3 bases; nucleotides not matched to a gene: 9. CDR3 sequence: CASSRGTAGDYGYTF. The CDR3 nucleotides are TGTGCCAGCAGCCGGGGGACAGCCGGGGACTATGGCTACACCTTC. The whole variable domain, filled in from reference TRBV5-6 and TRBJ1-2, reads DAGVTQSPTHLIKTRGQQVTLRCSPKSGHDTVSWYQQALGQGPQFIFQYYEEEERQRGNFPDRFSGHQFPNYSSELNVNALLLGDSALYLCASSRGTAGDYGYTFGSGTRLTVV.

The CDR3 region is CASSVVSGGFYGEAFF. Written as DNA, the CDR3 is TGTGCCAGCAGCGTAGTTTCAGGGGGCTTTTATGGTGAAGCTTTCTTT. The J gene is TRBJ1-1, the V gene TRBV9, with 8 bases lining up with TRBD1. After removal of 0 bases from V and 7 bases from J, the junction contained 11 bases not matched to a gene. The CDR3 has 16 amino acids. The germline V gene encodes CDR1 SGDLS and CDR2 YYNGEE.

The sample holds one count of this clone. The rearrangement links TRBV4-2 to TRBJ1-1; weak D call: TRBD1 (5 bases). CDR1 is LGHNA, CDR2 YNFKEQ, per germline. V lost 0 bases and J 6 bases, leaving 11 bases between the germline ends. The CDR3 length is 14 residues. The CDR3 DNA follows: TGTGCCAGCAGCCAAGAAGGGGTTTTCTCTGAAGCTTTCTTT. This sequence encodes CASSQEGVFSEAFF.

The genes are TRBV5-4 and TRBJ1-2; D uncertain. V lost 5 bases and J 8 bases, leaving 13 bases between the germline ends. The CDR3 is 12 amino acids. Per germline, CDR1 SGHNT and CDR2 YYREEE (reference sequence). The CDR3 protein is CASSAEAGGYTF. The DNA of the CDR3 is TGTGCCAGCAGTGCGGAAGCGGGGGGCTACACCTTC.

In this sample, this clone turned up a few times. The chain employs TRBV7-9 and TRBJ1-5; D possibly corresponds to TRBD1 (6 bases). The V end lost 8 bases, the J end lost 6 bases, and 20 bases lay between the germline ends. The CDR3 is made up of 15 amino acids. CDR1 and CDR2 from the germline V gene are SEHNR and FQNEAQ (reference sequence). CDR3 residues: CASENSGDSGQPQHF. DNA of the CDR3: TGTGCCAGCGAGAACTCAGGGGATTCGGGTCAGCCCCAGCATTTT.